The clone carrying this T cell receptor (beta chain) was counted many times. This record comes from a study of T cells in Graves' hyperthyroidism and ophthalmopathy. Researchers amplified the TCR beta CDR3 regions from RNA transcripts. The TCR CDR3 was amplified in a first-round RT-PCR using the HTBI primer set. TCRdb reanalysed the multiplex PCR reads using MiXCR and keeps one entry per CDR3 protein. The sample lists around 500,000 distinct CDR3 sequences, about 15% occurring once. Sequencing used blood. The clonotype was recovered from a woman between 18 and 29 years old with Graves' hyperthyroidism.

The CDR3 region is CAIHGGGGGTEAFF. The CDR3 DNA follows: TGTGCCATCCACGGCGGGGGGGGGGGCACTGAAGCTTTCTTT. The rearrangement uses TRBV2 and TRBJ1-1, with D possibly being TRBD1 (5 bases). Germline CDR1 reads SNHLY; CDR2 reads FYNNEI. V lost 10 bases, J lost 4 bases, and 19 bases lay in between. The CDR3 has 14 amino acids.